This T cell receptor (beta chain) was captured by sequencing in a study of T cell responses to AZD1222 COVID-19 vaccine. General study points: Spike as a whole was targeted by vaccine-associated CD4 TCRs, dominant at 160-218 and 743-854. Spike-specific TCR breadth and depth went up after people got two AZD1222 doses.

This CDR3 has 13 amino acids. Trimming removed 10 bases at V and 5 bases at J, with 18 bases between. Germline CDR1 is SGHVS and CDR2 is FQNEAQ. Here immunoSEQ multiplex PCR was the method, and the copy in TCRdb shows in-frame clones only, minus some. Of about 160,000 clones in the sample, 91% were seen once. As for this clone: What it binds is unknown.

This chain uses TRBV7-8 with TRBJ2-7; either TRBD1 or TRBD2 may fit D (6 bases each). The sequencing used peripheral blood, collected on day 0 of AZD1222 vaccination. The TCR sequence derives from an adult in good health. The CDR3 DNA reads TGTGCCACTACAAGCCGGGGGCTCGACGAGCAGTACTTC. Its protein product is CATTSRGLDEQYF.